These 26 T cell receptor beta chains came from one sample sequenced in a study of technical replicates of blood from a few donors. The method was immunoSEQ multiplex PCR; TCRdb's version includes in-frame clones alone and lacks a portion of them. The table lists 80,000 to 100,000 clones, approximately 90% of them singletons. Sequencing used T cells isolated from PBMCs. These receptors came from a human donor in good health.

This rearrangement joins TRBV7-9 to TRBJ1-2, with D tentatively TRBD1 (6 bases). Per germline, CDR1 SEHNR and CDR2 FQNEAQ (reference sequence). This CDR3 has 17 amino acids. Trimming cost V 5 bases and J 6 bases, with 25 bases left between them. CDR3 sequence (DNA): TGTGCCAGCAGCGCGAGGGTGGTCACAGGGCAACACCATGGCTACACCTTC. Translation gives CASSARVVTGQHHGYTF.

This clone was recorded only once. The chain uses TRBV5-4 and TRBJ1-4; 11 bases agree with TRBD1. Per the germline V gene, CDR1 is SGHNT and CDR2 is YYREEE (reference sequence). J lost 5 bases, V lost 2 bases, and 5 bases had no gene match. This CDR3 contains 16 residues. The CDR3 loop is CASSFIRDRGNEKLFF. Here the CDR3 DNA reads TGTGCCAGCAGCTTCATTCGGGACAGGGGGAATGAAAAACTGTTTTTT. Combining the CDR3 with reference TRBV5-4 and TRBJ1-4 gives the whole variable domain ETGVTQSPTHLIKTRGQQVTLRCSSQSGHNTVSWYQQALGQGPQFIFQYYREEENGRGNFPPRFSGLQFPNYSSELNVNALELDDSALYLCASSFIRDRGNEKLFFGSGTQLSVL.

The table lists this clone with a count of one. This sequence joins TRBV10-3 and TRBJ1-1; 7 bases match TRBD1. The CDR3 runs to 13 residues. Germline V lookup: CDR1 ENHRY, CDR2 SYGVKD. V lost 6 bases to trimming and J lost 3 bases; unmatched junction nucleotides: 4. CDR3 protein: CAIREDRDTEAFF. The CDR3 coding sequence is TGTGCCATCAGGGAAGACAGGGACACTGAAGCTTTCTTT.

The V gene is TRBV6-1, the J gene TRBJ1-1, with TRBD1 as a possible D gene (6 bases). Between the trimmed V and J ends, which lost 2 bases and 6 bases, there was a span of 19 bases. CDR1 and CDR2 (germline): MNHNS, SASEGT. The CDR3 totals 16 residues. The CDR3 region has the DNA TGTGCCAGCAGTGAATTCCCCGGGACACTACCTGCTGAAGCTTTCTTT. It specifies CASSEFPGTLPAEAFF.

CDR3 nucleotides: TGTGCCTGGAGTCAAGAACAGGGGCTTAGCAATCAGCCCCAGCATTTT. This sequence encodes CAWSQEQGLSNQPQHF. The chain uses TRBV30 and TRBJ1-5, with TRBD1 matching over 7 bases. Looked up from germline, CDR1 is GTSNPN and CDR2 is SVGIG (reference sequence). Trimming removed 2 bases from V and 0 bases from J; junction bases left unmatched: 7. This CDR3 spans 16 amino acids. The complete variable domain, with remaining parts taken from reference TRBV30 and TRBJ1-5, reads SQTIHQWPATLVQPVGSPLSLECTVEGTSNPNLYWYRQAAGRGLQLLFYSVGIGQISSEVPQNLSASRPQDRQFILSSKKLLLSDSGFYLCAWSQEQGLSNQPQHFGDGTRLSIL.

J is TRBJ2-7 and V is TRBV6-1; 9 bases map to TRBD2. Losses at the gene ends were 4 bases for V and 2 bases for J; bases not matched to a gene: 6. Germline CDR1 MNHNS, CDR2 SASEGT. The CDR3 loop spans 15 amino acids. The CDR3 reads CASSARTSVPYEQYF. CDR3 nucleotide sequence: TGTGCCAGCAGTGCTCGGACTAGCGTTCCCTACGAGCAGTACTTC.

The chain couples TRBV9 to TRBJ2-1; 7 bases align to TRBD1. Per germline, CDR1 SGDLS and CDR2 YYNGEE. The CDR3 has 15 residues. With 3 bases clipped from V and 4 bases from J, the junction kept 7 bases outside the gene matches. The DNA for the CDR3 is TGTGCCAGCAGCGCTGAGGGGGCCTCTTACAATGAGCAGTTCTTC. Protein sequence: CASSAEGASYNEQFF.

The chain uses TRBV2 and TRBJ1-5; 9 nucleotides align to TRBD1. V lost 6 bases and J lost 7; bases outside the gene matches: 7. The germline V gene has CDR1 SNHLY and CDR2 FYNNEI. CDR3 length equals 14 residues. The CDR3 DNA sequence: TGTGCCAGCAGGCCAGACAGGGGGGGCCAGCCCCAGCATTTT. It specifies CASRPDRGGQPQHF. The whole variable domain, remainder taken from reference TRBV2 and TRBJ1-5, is EPEVTQTPSHQVTQMGQEVILRCVPISNHLYFYWYRQILGQKVEFLVSFYNNEISEKSEIFDDQFSVERPDGSNFTLKIRSTKLEDSAMYFCASRPDRGGQPQHFGDGTRLSIL.

CDR3 bases: TGTGCCAGCAGCGCGGGGAACTATGGCTACACCTTC. As protein: CASSAGNYGYTF. The V and J genes are TRBV6-4 and TRBJ1-2; no reliable D call. V lost 6 bases and J 2 bases, leaving 7 bases between the germline ends. Germline V gene sequence: CDR1 MRHNA, CDR2 SNTAGT. The CDR3 extends over 12 amino acids.

The CDR3 is CAGGGVGNQPQHF. In nucleotides, the CDR3 is TGTGCCGGGGGGGGCGTGGGCAATCAGCCCCAGCATTTT. The genes are TRBV19 and TRBJ1-5, with a tentative D call TRBD1 (6 bases). Germline CDR1 is LNHDA and CDR2 is SQIVND (reference sequence). The CDR3 runs 13 residues. V lost 11 bases to trimming and J lost 2 bases, with 13 bases between them.

The chain is built from TRBV6-5 and TRBJ2-3; possibly TRBD1 for D (6 bases). Germline V gives CDR1 MNHEY, CDR2 SVGAGI. This CDR3 region has 15 residues. V lost 1 base and J 1 base, leaving 9 bases between the germline ends. CDR3 amino acids: CASSYYRQGTDTQYF. CDR3 bases: TGTGCCAGCAGTTACTACAGACAGGGCACAGATACGCAGTATTTT.

V is TRBV7-9 and J is TRBJ1-2; no definite D call. Germline V gene sequence: CDR1 SEHNR, CDR2 FQNEAQ (reference sequence). The CDR3 is 15 amino acids. V lost 4 bases and J lost 0, with 12 bases in between. The CDR3 is CASSSPRGANYGYTF. Here the CDR3 DNA reads TGTGCCAGCAGCTCACCACGGGGAGCTAACTATGGCTACACCTTC.

This chain uses TRBV7-9 with TRBJ1-4, with no clear D. V lost 2 bases to trimming and J lost 6 bases, with 13 bases between them. The germline gives CDR1 SEHNR, CDR2 FQNEAQ (reference sequence). This CDR3 is 15 amino acids long. This CDR3 is CASSLRRDGDEKLFF. The CDR3, as DNA: TGTGCCAGCAGCTTACGTCGGGATGGGGATGAAAAACTGTTTTTT.

V gene TRBV6-6 combines with J gene TRBJ1-1; D is ambiguous. The CDR3 is 13 residues long. V lost 2 bases to trimming and J lost 2 bases, with 6 bases between them. Germline CDR1 reads MNHNY; CDR2 reads SVGAGI (reference sequence). Here the CDR3 reads CASSYPSNTEAFF. The CDR3 DNA sequence: TGTGCCAGCAGTTACCCCAGTAACACTGAAGCTTTCTTT.

This sequence joins TRBV6-1 and TRBJ1-5, with 9 positions matching TRBD1. The V segment lost 3 bases and the J segment 4 bases; nucleotides outside the gene matches: 7. The CDR3 contains 16 residues. Germline lookup yields CDR1 MNHNS and CDR2 SASEGT. The CDR3 loop is CASSEGQGPGNQPQHF. The CDR3 DNA reads as TGTGCCAGCAGTGAGGGACAGGGACCCGGGAATCAGCCCCAGCATTTT.

This clone has a handful of counts. The chain couples TRBV2 to TRBJ1-1; D perhaps matches TRBD1 (5 bases). The ends were cut back, 4 bases at V and 0 bases at J, with 12 bases in the middle. CDR3 length: 15 amino acids. Per germline, CDR1 SNHLY and CDR2 FYNNEI. The DNA for the CDR3 is TGTGCCAGCAGTGGGGCAGGGCTGTTGAACACTGAAGCTTTCTTT. Protein product: CASSGAGLLNTEAFF.

This sequence joins TRBV5-1 and TRBJ2-5; D possibly corresponds to TRBD2 (6 bases). The V end lost 7 bases, the J end lost 1 base, and 17 bases lay between the germline ends. The CDR3 extends over 15 amino acids. CDR1 SGHRS and CDR2 YFSETQ come from the germline V gene. CDR3 sequence (DNA): TGCGCCAGCTTTGTGCTCCCCGGGGGCCAAGAGACCCAGTACTTC. It is translated as CASFVLPGGQETQYF.

The chain is built from TRBV7-9 and TRBJ2-5; 16 nucleotides line up with TRBD2. J lost 5 bases, V lost 5 bases, and 5 bases had no gene match. Per germline, CDR1 SEHNR and CDR2 FQNEAQ (reference sequence). The CDR3 consists of 16 residues. The CDR3 nucleotides are TGTGCCAGCAGCATCGGGACTAGCGGGAGGGGGGAGACCCAGTACTTC. Amino acid sequence: CASSIGTSGRGETQYF.

The count of this clone is one. This chain connects TRBV5-1 to TRBJ2-2; D may be TRBD2 (7 bases). V lost 0 bases, J lost 5 bases, and 14 bases lay in between. CDR3 length equals 16 residues. The germline gives CDR1 SGHRS, CDR2 YFSETQ. In DNA form, the CDR3 reads TGCGCCAGCAGCTTGGAAGGGGGGGTGAGGACCGGGGAGCTGTTTTTT. Its protein product is CASSLEGGVRTGELFF.

The chain links TRBV18 to TRBJ2-3; TRBD2 agrees at 9 bases. Germline V gives CDR1 KGHSH, CDR2 LQKENI. The CDR3 runs to 15 residues. Trimming cost V 2 bases and J 6 bases; bases outside gene matches: 6. The CDR3 region has the DNA TGTGCCAGCTCACCATTAGCGGGAGTGGGGGATACGCAGTATTTT. This codes for CASSPLAGVGDTQYF.

The rearrangement links TRBV12-5 to TRBJ2-1; 13 nucleotides agree with TRBD2. CDR1 is LGHNT, CDR2 FRNRAP, per germline. The CDR3 length is 15 residues. J was trimmed by 5 bases and V by 4 bases; bases with no gene match: 2. CDR3 sequence: CASGSGTSGNNEQFF. The CDR3 DNA is TGTGCTAGTGGTTCTGGGACTAGCGGGAACAATGAGCAGTTCTTC. Filled out from reference TRBV12-5 and TRBJ2-1, the complete variable domain reads DARVTQTPRHKVTEMGQEVTMRCQPILGHNTVFWYRQTMMQGLELLAYFRNRAPLDDSGMPKDRFSAEMPDATLATLKIQPSEPRDSAVYFCASGSGTSGNNEQFFGPGTRLTVL.

This clone was seen once. The rearrangement joins TRBV6-5 to TRBJ1-1; D gene unclear. The germline V gene has CDR1 MNHEY and CDR2 SVGAGI. The germline V and J ends were trimmed by 5 bases and 6 bases, with 7 bases remaining between them. This CDR3 is built from 11 residues. The CDR3 sequence: CASSRFPEAFF. The DNA of the CDR3 is TGTGCCAGCAGTCGGTTCCCTGAAGCTTTCTTT.

This chain uses TRBV23-1 with TRBJ1-4; TRBD1 agrees at 7 bases. TRBV23-1 is sorted into the ORF group, with uncertain function. V shed 4 bases, J shed 0 bases, and the junction held 8 bases outside the gene matches. This CDR3 spans 17 amino acids. The CDR3 is CASSRGTASPTNEKLFF. The CDR3 DNA follows: TGCGCCAGCAGTCGGGGGACAGCCTCCCCAACTAATGAAAAACTGTTTTTT.

The chain's CDR3 is CATDGRGDYGYTF. CDR3 bases: TGTGCCACCGACGGGAGAGGCGACTATGGCTACACCTTC. The rearrangement links TRBV6-1 to TRBJ1-2; D not resolved. Per the germline V gene, CDR1 is MNHNS and CDR2 is SASEGT. This CDR3 spans 13 amino acids. V lost 10 bases and J 3 bases, leaving 15 bases between the germline ends.

The J gene is TRBJ1-2, the V gene TRBV28; D may be TRBD1 (6 bases). CDR1 and CDR2 (germline): MDHEN, SYDVKM. V was shortened by 2 bases and J by 4 bases, with 11 bases between the two germline ends. The CDR3 is made up of 14 amino acids. CDR3 sequence reads: CASSLPQGFYGYTF. The CDR3 bases are TGTGCCAGCAGTTTACCACAGGGATTCTATGGCTACACCTTC.

V is TRBV9 and J is TRBJ1-6; possible D gene TRBD1, 5 bases. V was clipped by 2 bases and J by 10 bases, with 10 bases between them. The length of the CDR3 is 13 residues. The germline V gene encodes CDR1 SGDLS and CDR2 YYNGEE. The CDR3 DNA reads TGTGCCAGCAGCGTTGAGGAGGGGTCACCCCTCCACTTT. Residues: CASSVEEGSPLHF. The variable domain in full, completed from reference TRBV9 and TRBJ1-6, reads DSGVTQTPKHLITATGQRVTLRCSPRSGDLSVYWYQQSLDQGLQFLIQYYNGEERAKGNILERFSAQQFPDLHSELNLSSLELGDSALYFCASSVEEGSPLHFGNGTRLTVT.